The 8 T cell receptor beta chains given below trace back to one sample, sequenced in a study of T-cell reconstitution after alpha-beta-depleted transplantation in children (dated by TCRdb to 2016 to 2017). The protocol used for the library was PCR. The data were produced on an Illumina HiSeq 2500. To normalize quantification of the TCRbeta repertoire, the TCR libraries were built with molecular barcoding that relied on unique molecular identifiers. Starting from the raw public reads, TCRdb applied fastp trimming at Q25, assembled clones with MiXCR and retained in-frame beta chains. Each entry is one CDR3 protein sequence, shown with its most common DNA and genes. This sample has a few hundred thousand distinct CDR3 sequences in its table, and just over 20% of those were observed once. 3.5% to 4% of the sample goes to the ten largest clones. The sample in question was PBMCs from the stem cell graft donor, obtained from the stem cell graft. The receptors were sampled from a human donor who donated a stem cell graft to a child with acute myeloid leukemia.

This clonotype was counted at least ten times. The chain couples TRBV7-2 to TRBJ2-1; TRBD2 agrees at 9 bases. With V trimmed by 5 bases and J by 10 bases, 15 bases remained unmatched. The germline V gene encodes CDR1 SGHTA and CDR2 FQGNSA. This CDR3 contains 16 residues. Written as DNA, the CDR3 is TGTGCCAGCAGCGAGACTAGCGGTCTTTTGGTGGGCGAGCAGTTCTTC. This gives the protein CASSETSGLLVGEQFF. The full variable domain, its missing parts supplied by reference TRBV7-2 and TRBJ2-1, is GAGVSQSPSNKVTEKGKDVELRCDPISGHTALYWYRQSLGQGLEFLIYFQGNSAPDKSGLPSDRFSAERTGGSVSTLTIQRTQQEDSAVYLCASSETSGLLVGEQFFGPGTRLTVL.

This clonotype was seen just once. This chain links TRBV5-1 with TRBJ1-1; possible D gene TRBD1, 6 bases. Deletions cut 4 bases from V and 10 bases from J, with 14 bases between. Germline V lookup: CDR1 SGHRS, CDR2 YFSETQ. This CDR3 comprises 12 residues. The CDR3 sequence is CASSRTGNSAFF. Written as DNA, the CDR3 is TGCGCCAGCAGCCGTACAGGGAACTCAGCTTTCTTT.

The chain links TRBV27 to TRBJ2-7; maybe TRBD2 (6 bases). This CDR3 contains 12 residues. V dropped 1 base and J dropped 5 bases, with 6 bases sitting between them. The germline gives CDR1 MNHEY, CDR2 SMNVEV (reference sequence). CDR3 loop: CASSLWGDEQYF. DNA of the CDR3: TGTGCCAGCAGTTTATGGGGGGACGAGCAGTACTTC.

In its sample, this clonotype was seen many times. The rearrangement links TRBV29-1 to TRBJ2-1; 8 nucleotides line up with TRBD1. After removal of 6 bases from V and 5 bases from J, the junction contained 9 bases not matched to a gene. Germline loops: CDR1 SQVTM, CDR2 ANQGSEA. This CDR3 has 14 residues. CDR3 DNA: TGCAGCGTCGACAGGGGCACCCTCGACAATGAGCAGTTCTTC. This encodes CSVDRGTLDNEQFF.

This clonotype was counted between two and nine times. V gene TRBV20-1 combines with J gene TRBJ2-6, with TRBD1 identical over 9 bases. Germline V gene sequence: CDR1 DFQATT, CDR2 SNEGSKA (reference sequence). The CDR3 covers 20 residues. J was trimmed by 2 bases and V by 1 base; bases with no gene match: 15. The CDR3 DNA reads as TGCAGTGCTAGAGTCACGCCGGGACAGGGATTAAGTACTGGGGCCAACGTCCTGACTTTC. This gives the protein CSARVTPGQGLSTGANVLTF.

This chain links TRBV12-3 or TRBV12-4 with TRBJ1-1, with D possibly TRBD1 on 6 matching bases. The length of the CDR3 is 13 residues. V was shortened by 6 bases and J by 6 bases, with 14 bases between the two germline ends. The CDR3 protein is CASSPNRVAEAFF. The CDR3 DNA reads as TGTGCCAGCAGCCCTAACAGGGTCGCTGAAGCTTTCTTT.

This chain connects TRBV12-3 or TRBV12-4 to TRBJ1-1, with TRBD1 matching over 8 bases. Trimming cost V 6 bases and J 4 bases; bases outside gene matches: 7. The CDR3 runs 14 residues. CDR3 residues: CASRDTGGGTEAFF. The DNA for the CDR3 is TGTGCCAGCAGGGATACAGGGGGAGGCACTGAAGCTTTCTTT.

The chain is built from TRBV27 and TRBJ2-3, with D unclear. Trimming left V 5 bases short and J 4 bases short, with 10 bases between. The length of the CDR3 is 13 residues. CDR1 MNHEY and CDR2 SMNVEV come from the germline V gene (reference sequence). CDR3 loop: CASSPSTADTQYF. The DNA for the CDR3 is TGTGCCAGCAGTCCATCGACGGCAGATACGCAGTATTTT.